This paragraph covers one T cell receptor (beta chain) sequence. The antigen remains unidentified. PCR primers comprised 60 Vbeta and 13 Jbeta primers. Some clones are missing from TCRdb's copy, which holds only in-frame ones; the method was immunoSEQ multiplex PCR. The sample records around 97,000 clones, around 72% being singletons. The ends lost 4 bases at V and 5 bases at J; junction bases unmatched: 11. Germline V gene sequence: CDR1 LNHDA, CDR2 SQIVND (reference sequence). This CDR3 contains 16 residues. This record belongs to a study of cytomegalovirus exposure and HLA in healthy donors. Study results and limitations: More clonal expansion characterized HLA-associated TCR beta chains than equally common others in a later analysis. As a later analysis revealed, most CMV-associated TCR beta chains appeared HLA-restricted.

Sequencing input: PBMCs. The receptor comes from a man in his forties or fifties in good health and CMV-seronegative. The chain links TRBV19 to TRBJ2-7, with TRBD2 matching over 10 bases. The CDR3 region has the DNA TGTGCCAGTAGTAAGACACCGGGACTAGCGTCCCACGAGCAGTACTTC. It specifies CASSKTPGLASHEQYF.